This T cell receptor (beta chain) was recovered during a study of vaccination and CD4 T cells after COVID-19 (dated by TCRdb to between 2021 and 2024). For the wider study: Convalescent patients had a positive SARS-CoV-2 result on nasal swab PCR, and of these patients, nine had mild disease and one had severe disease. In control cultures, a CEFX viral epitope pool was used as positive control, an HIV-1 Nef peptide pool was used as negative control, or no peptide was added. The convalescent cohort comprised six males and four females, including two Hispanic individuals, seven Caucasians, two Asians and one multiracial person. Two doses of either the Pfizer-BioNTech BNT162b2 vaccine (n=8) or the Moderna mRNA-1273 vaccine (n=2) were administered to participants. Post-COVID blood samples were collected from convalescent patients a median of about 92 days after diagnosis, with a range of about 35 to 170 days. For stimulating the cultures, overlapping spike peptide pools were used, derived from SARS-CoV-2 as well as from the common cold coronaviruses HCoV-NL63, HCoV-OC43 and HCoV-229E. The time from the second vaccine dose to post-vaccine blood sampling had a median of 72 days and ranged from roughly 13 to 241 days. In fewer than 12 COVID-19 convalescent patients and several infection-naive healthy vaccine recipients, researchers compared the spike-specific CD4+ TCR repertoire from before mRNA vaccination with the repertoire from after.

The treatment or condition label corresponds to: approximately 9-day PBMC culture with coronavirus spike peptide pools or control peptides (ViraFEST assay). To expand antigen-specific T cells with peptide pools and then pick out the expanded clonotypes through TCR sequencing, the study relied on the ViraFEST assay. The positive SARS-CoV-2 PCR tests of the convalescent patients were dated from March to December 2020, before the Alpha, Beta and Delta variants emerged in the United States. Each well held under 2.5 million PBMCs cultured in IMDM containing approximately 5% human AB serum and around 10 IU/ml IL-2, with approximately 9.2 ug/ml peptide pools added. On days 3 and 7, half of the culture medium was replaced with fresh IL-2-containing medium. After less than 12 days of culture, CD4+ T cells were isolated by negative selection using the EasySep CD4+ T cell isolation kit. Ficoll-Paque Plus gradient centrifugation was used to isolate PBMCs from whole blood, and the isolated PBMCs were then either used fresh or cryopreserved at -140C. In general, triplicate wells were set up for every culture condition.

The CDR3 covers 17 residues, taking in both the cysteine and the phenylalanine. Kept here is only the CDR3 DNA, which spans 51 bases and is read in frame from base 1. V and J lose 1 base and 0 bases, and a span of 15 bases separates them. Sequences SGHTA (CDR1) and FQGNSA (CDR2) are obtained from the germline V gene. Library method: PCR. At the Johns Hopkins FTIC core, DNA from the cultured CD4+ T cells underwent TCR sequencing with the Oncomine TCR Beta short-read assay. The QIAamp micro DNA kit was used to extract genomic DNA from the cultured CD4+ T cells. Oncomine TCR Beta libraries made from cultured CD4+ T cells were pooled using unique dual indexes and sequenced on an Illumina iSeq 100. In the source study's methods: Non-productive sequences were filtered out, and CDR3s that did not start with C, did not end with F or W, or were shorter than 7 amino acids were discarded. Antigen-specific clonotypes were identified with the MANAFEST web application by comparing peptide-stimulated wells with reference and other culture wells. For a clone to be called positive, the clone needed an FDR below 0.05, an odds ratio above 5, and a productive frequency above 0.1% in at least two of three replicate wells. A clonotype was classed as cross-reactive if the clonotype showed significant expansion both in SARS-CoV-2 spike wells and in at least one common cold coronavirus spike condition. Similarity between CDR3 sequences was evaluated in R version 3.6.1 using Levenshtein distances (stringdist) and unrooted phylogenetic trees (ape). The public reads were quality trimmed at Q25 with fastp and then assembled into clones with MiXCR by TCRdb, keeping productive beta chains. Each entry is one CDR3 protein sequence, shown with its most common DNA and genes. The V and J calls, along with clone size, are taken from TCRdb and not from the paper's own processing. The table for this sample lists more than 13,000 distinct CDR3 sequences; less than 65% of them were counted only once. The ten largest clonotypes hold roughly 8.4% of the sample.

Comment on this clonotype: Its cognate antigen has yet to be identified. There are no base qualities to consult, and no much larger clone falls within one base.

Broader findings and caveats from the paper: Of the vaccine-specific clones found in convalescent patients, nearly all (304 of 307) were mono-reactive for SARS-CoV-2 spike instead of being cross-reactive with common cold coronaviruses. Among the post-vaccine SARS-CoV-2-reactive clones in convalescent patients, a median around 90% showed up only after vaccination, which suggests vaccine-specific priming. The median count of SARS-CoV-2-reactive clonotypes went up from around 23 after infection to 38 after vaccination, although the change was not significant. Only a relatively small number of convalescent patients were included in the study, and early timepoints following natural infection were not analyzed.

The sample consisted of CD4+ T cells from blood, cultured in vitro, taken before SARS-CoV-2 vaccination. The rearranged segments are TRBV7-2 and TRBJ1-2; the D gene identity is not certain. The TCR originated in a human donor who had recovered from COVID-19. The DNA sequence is TGTGCCAGCAGCTTAGGAATTGGCAGAGCCACTAACTATGGCTACACCTTC. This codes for CASSLGIGRATNYGYTF. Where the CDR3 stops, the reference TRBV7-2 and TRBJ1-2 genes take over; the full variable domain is GAGVSQSPSNKVTEKGKDVELRCDPISGHTALYWYRQSLGQGLEFLIYFQGNSAPDKSGLPSDRFSAERTGGSVSTLTIQRTQQEDSAVYLCASSLGIGRATNYGYTFGSGTRLTVV.